Below are 10 T cell receptor beta chains sequenced from a single sample in a study of cytomegalovirus exposure and HLA in healthy donors. The study ran its PCR with 60 Vbeta and 13 Jbeta primers. TCRdb keeps only in-frame clones here, not all; method: immunoSEQ multiplex PCR. The sample consists of approximately 130,000 clones, 81% of them appearing once. The sequencing input was PBMCs. The source of these receptors is a man aged 35-49 years in good health and CMV-seronegative.

The rearrangement joins TRBV7-9 to TRBJ2-3; 8 bases align to TRBD1. The J segment lost 4 bases and the V segment lost 5 bases, leaving 2 bases of the junction unmatched. The CDR3 length is 13 residues. Germline V gives CDR1 SEHNR, CDR2 FQNEAQ (reference sequence). CDR3 region: CASSRTGPDTQYF. CDR3 DNA: TGTGCCAGCAGCCGGACAGGGCCAGATACGCAGTATTTT. Full variable domain (outside the CDR3, taken from reference TRBV7-9 and TRBJ2-3): DTGVSQNPRHKITKRGQNVTFRCDPISEHNRLYWYRQTLGQGPEFLTYFQNEAQLEKSRLLSDRFSAERPKGSFSTLEIQRTEQGDSAMYLCASSRTGPDTQYFGPGTRLTVL.

This clone was counted only a few times. The genes are TRBV28 and TRBJ2-7; D perhaps matches TRBD1 (6 bases). The CDR3 has 15 amino acids. The V end was cut by 2 bases, the J end by 3 bases, with 14 bases between. Germline V lookup: CDR1 MDHEN, CDR2 SYDVKM. This CDR3 is CASSLMRQGLYEQYF. CDR3 sequence (DNA): TGTGCCAGCAGTTTAATGCGGCAGGGGCTCTACGAGCAGTACTTC.

The chain employs TRBV7-9 and TRBJ2-7; 12 nucleotides match TRBD1. Losses at the gene ends were 2 bases for V and 5 bases for J; bases not matched to a gene: 7. Germline assignment: CDR1 SEHNR and CDR2 FQNEAQ (reference sequence). The CDR3 has 16 residues. The CDR3 loop is CASSLYPRDRGHEQYF. DNA of the CDR3: TGTGCCAGCAGCTTATACCCCCGGGACAGGGGGCACGAGCAGTACTTC.

V is TRBV5-8 and J is TRBJ2-3, with D possibly matching TRBD1 (5 bases). The CDR3 runs to 16 residues. V shed 0 bases and J shed 0 bases, with 11 bases lying between them. Germline assignment: CDR1 SGHTS and CDR2 YDEGEE. The DNA of the CDR3 is TGTGCCAGCAGCTTGGCCAAGGGGTCTAGCACAGATACGCAGTATTTT. This encodes CASSLAKGSSTDTQYF. Combining the CDR3 with reference TRBV5-8 and TRBJ2-3 gives the whole variable domain EAGVTQSPTHLIKTRGQQATLRCSPISGHTSVYWYQQALGLGLQFLLWYDEGEERNRGNFPPRFSGRQFPNYSSELNVNALELEDSALYLCASSLAKGSSTDTQYFGPGTRLTVL.

About this clone itself: The sample holds other DNA sequences that translate to the same CDR3. The J gene is TRBJ2-7, the V gene TRBV6-5; D call uncertain. Germline CDR1 reads MNHEY; CDR2 reads SVGAGI. Trimming removed 2 bases from V and 8 bases from J, with 16 bases in between. This CDR3 contains 14 residues. The CDR3 DNA sequence: TGTGCCAGCAGTTACGGCCAGGCATCTTATAAGCAGTACTTC. Translated: CASSYGQASYKQYF.

The V gene is TRBV30, the J gene TRBJ1-1; D is undetermined. The CDR3 has 12 residues. Germline V gene sequence: CDR1 GTSNPN, CDR2 SVGIG (reference sequence). The CDR3 loop reads CAGRTENTEAFF. In DNA form, the CDR3 reads TGTGCTGGGAGGACGGAGAACACTGAAGCTTTCTTT.

This clone was counted a few times. Other nucleotide sequences in the sample specify the same CDR3. This chain joins TRBV4-3 and TRBJ1-1; D gene ambiguous. The CDR3 has 15 residues. Germline CDR1 LGHNA, CDR2 YSLEER. Trimming took off 0 bases at V and 0 bases at J, with 8 bases between the two ends. The CDR3 spells CASSQERGMNTEAFF. For the CDR3, the DNA is TGCGCCAGCAGCCAAGAGCGGGGAATGAACACTGAAGCTTTCTTT.

V usage is TRBV11-2 and J usage is TRBJ2-5; D is ambiguous. The J call is uncertain, as TRBJ2-7 better fits the DNA end. CDR3 length: 13 residues. CDR1 and CDR2 (germline): SGHAT, FQNNGV. The CDR3 region has the DNA TGTGCCAGCAGCCCCGTAAGCATCTACGAGCAGTACTTC. Its protein is CASSPVSIYEQYF.

This chain links TRBV7-6 with TRBJ1-3; a weak D match, TRBD1 (5 bases). Deletions cut 6 bases from V and 8 bases from J, with 17 bases between. The CDR3 is 14 residues long. CDR1 is SGHVS, CDR2 FNYEAQ, per germline. The CDR3 DNA sequence: TGTGCCAGCAGAAGACAGAACCAACAGGACACCATATATTTT. It translates to CASRRQNQQDTIYF.

The chain recombines TRBV5-4 with TRBJ1-2, with TRBD1 matching 9 bases. V lost 2 bases to trimming and J lost 7 bases; unmatched junction nucleotides: 6. The CDR3 sequence is 14 residues long. Germline values: CDR1 SGHNT, CDR2 YYREEE (reference sequence). This CDR3 is CASSFLGQGGGYTF. The CDR3 DNA sequence: TGTGCCAGCAGCTTCCTGGGACAGGGAGGTGGCTACACCTTC.